The T cell receptor (beta chain) under discussion was sequenced for a study of OX40 agonist ivuxolimab in advanced cancers. Whole-study findings and limits: CD8+ T cells (on average) carried more expanded clones than CD4+ T cells. Near-lowest levels of clonal expansion characterized partial responders at 0.1-3.0 mg/kg.

The repertoire was sequenced with immunoSEQ multiplex PCR; TCRdb's copy has only in-frame clones and lacks some. Of approximately 50,000 clones detected, about 82% appear once; the ten largest clones hold over 3.5%. Autoimmune disease history or systemic immunosuppression barred patients. Per germline, CDR1 LNHDA and CDR2 SQIVND (reference sequence). The CDR3 length is 10 residues. The ends were cut back, 8 bases at V and 5 bases at J, with 6 bases in the middle. Comment on this clone: Its antigen is currently unknown.

The sample was CD4+ or CD8+ T cells sorted from blood, taken in a trial of the OX40 agonist ivuxolimab. V and J are TRBV19 and TRBJ1-2; D not certain. This clonotype was obtained from an adult with an advanced solid tumor such as melanoma, head and neck, liver or kidney cancer. The CDR3 coding sequence is TGTGCCAGTCGACAATATGGCTACACCTTC. This gives the protein CASRQYGYTF.